One T cell receptor (beta chain) is described in this entry. Its cognate antigen is unknown. This sample stems from a study of cytomegalovirus exposure and HLA in healthy donors. Study-wide points: The later analysis indicated that the majority of CMV-associated TCR beta chains appeared HLA-restricted.

The PCR ran on 60 Vbeta and 13 Jbeta primers. In the original analysis: Later, an analysis found roughly 80 million unique TCR beta chains, and around 10 million of these were shared. Data came from immunoSEQ multiplex PCR; TCRdb stores just in-frame clones and leaves some out. The DNA gave D and trimming, while V, J and clone size come from that table. The data show about 150,000 clones, roughly 76% seen once. Germline V CDR1 and CDR2: SEHNR, FQNEAQ (reference sequence). The junction had 12 bases not matched to a gene; V was cut back by 6 bases and J by 1 base. The CDR3 loop spans 17 amino acids. The material sequenced was PBMCs. The receptor was isolated from a male donor in good health and CMV-seronegative. The gene calls are TRBV7-9 and TRBJ1-2, with TRBD1 matching 9 bases. CDR3 sequence: CASSPGVDRGYNYGYTF. The DNA for the CDR3 is TGTGCCAGCAGTCCCGGGGTCGACAGGGGGTATAACTATGGCTACACCTTC. The full variable domain, rest sourced from reference TRBV7-9 and TRBJ1-2, is DTGVSQNPRHKITKRGQNVTFRCDPISEHNRLYWYRQTLGQGPEFLTYFQNEAQLEKSRLLSDRFSAERPKGSFSTLEIQRTEQGDSAMYLCASSPGVDRGYNYGYTFGSGTRLTVV.